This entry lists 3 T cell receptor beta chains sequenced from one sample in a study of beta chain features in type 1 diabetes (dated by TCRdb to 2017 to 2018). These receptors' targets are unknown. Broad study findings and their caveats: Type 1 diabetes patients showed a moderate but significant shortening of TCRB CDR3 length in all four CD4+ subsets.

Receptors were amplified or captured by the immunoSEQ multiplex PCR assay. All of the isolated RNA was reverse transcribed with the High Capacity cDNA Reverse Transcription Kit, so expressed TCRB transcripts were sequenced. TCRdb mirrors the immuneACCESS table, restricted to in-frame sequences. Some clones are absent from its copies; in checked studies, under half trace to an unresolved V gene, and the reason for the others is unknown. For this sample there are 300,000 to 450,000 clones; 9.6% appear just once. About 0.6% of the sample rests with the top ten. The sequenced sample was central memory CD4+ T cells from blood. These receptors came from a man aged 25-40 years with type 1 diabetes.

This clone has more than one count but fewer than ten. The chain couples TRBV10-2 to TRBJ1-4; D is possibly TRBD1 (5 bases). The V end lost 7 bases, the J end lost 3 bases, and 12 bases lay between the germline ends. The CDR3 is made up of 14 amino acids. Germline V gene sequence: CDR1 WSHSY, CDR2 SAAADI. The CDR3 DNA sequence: TGCGCCAGCACCCAGGGAGACTCTAATGAAAAACTGTTTTTT. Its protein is CASTQGDSNEKLFF.

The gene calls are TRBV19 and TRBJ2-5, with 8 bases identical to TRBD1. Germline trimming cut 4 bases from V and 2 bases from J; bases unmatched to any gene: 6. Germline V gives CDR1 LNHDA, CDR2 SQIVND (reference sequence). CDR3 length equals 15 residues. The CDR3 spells CASSTRRQGQETQYF. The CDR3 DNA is TGTGCCAGTAGTACCAGAAGACAGGGGCAAGAGACCCAGTACTTC.

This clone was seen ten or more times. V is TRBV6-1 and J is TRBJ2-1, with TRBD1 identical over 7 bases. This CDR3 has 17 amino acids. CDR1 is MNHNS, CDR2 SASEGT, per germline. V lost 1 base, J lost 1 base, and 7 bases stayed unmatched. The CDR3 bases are TGTGCCAGCAGTGAAGGGGGACAGCGGTATTCCTACAATGAGCAGTTCTTC. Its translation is CASSEGGQRYSYNEQFF.